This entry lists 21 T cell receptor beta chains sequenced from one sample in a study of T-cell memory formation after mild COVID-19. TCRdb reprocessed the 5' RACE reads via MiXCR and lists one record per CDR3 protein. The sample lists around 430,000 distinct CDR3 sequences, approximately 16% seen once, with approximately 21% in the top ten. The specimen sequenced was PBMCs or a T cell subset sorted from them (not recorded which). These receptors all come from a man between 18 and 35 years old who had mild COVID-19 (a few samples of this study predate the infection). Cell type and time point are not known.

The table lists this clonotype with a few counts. The CDR3 DNA sequence: TGCGCCAGCAGCTTGGTCGGACAGGGAGGAACCGGGGAGCTGTTTTTT. Translation: CASSLVGQGGTGELFF. The chain uses TRBV5-1 and TRBJ2-2, with TRBD1 matching over 8 bases. CDR3 length: 16 amino acids. In germline, CDR1 is SGHRS, CDR2 YFSETQ. V lost 0 bases, J lost 5 bases, and 6 bases stayed unmatched.

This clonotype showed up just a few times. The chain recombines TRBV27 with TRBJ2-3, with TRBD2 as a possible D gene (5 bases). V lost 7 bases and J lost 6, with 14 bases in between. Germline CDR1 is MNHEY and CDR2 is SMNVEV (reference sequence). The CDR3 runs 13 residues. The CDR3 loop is CASTGPPGDTQYF. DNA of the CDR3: TGTGCCAGCACGGGCCCACCGGGGGATACGCAGTATTTT.

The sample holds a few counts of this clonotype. The CDR3 DNA sequence: TGTGCCAGCAGCTTTGGGTGGGAGTCGGGGAACACAGATACGCAGTATTTT. Its protein is CASSFGWESGNTDTQYF. The J gene is TRBJ2-3, the V gene TRBV7-2; the D gene is possibly TRBD2 (5 bases). V was shortened by 3 bases and J by 2 bases, with 18 bases between the two germline ends. Germline lookup yields CDR1 SGHTA and CDR2 FQGNSA. This CDR3 spans 17 amino acids.

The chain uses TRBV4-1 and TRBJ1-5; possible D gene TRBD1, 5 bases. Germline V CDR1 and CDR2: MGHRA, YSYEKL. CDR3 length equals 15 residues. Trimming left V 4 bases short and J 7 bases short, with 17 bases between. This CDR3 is CASSPRGVTGQPQHF. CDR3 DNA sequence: TGCGCCAGCAGCCCCCGGGGGGTTACGGGGCAGCCCCAGCATTTT.

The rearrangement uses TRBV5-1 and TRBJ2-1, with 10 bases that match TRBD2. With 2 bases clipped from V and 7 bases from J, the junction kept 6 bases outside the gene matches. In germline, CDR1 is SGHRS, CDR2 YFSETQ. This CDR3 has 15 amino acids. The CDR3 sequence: CASSLAGGPWNEQFF. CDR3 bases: TGCGCCAGCAGCTTAGCGGGGGGGCCATGGAATGAGCAGTTCTTC.

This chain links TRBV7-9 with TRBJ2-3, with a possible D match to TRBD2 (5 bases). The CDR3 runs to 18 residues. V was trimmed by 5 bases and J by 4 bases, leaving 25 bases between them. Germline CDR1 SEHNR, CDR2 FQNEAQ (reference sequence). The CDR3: CASSPRSMIEGGADTQYF. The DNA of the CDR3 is TGTGCCAGCAGCCCAAGGAGCATGATAGAAGGAGGAGCAGATACGCAGTATTTT.

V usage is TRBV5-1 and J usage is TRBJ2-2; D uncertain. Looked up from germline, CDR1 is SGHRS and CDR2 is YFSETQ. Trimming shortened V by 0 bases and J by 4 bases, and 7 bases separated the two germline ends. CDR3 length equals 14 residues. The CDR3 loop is CASSLGTVTGELFF. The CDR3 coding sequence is TGCGCCAGCAGCTTGGGTACAGTCACCGGGGAGCTGTTTTTT.

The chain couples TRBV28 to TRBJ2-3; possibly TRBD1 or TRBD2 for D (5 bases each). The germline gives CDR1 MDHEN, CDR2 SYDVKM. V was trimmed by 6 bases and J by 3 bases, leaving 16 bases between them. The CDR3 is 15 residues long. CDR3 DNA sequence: TGTGCCAGCAGAAATCCGACGGGGCGAACAGATACGCAGTATTTT. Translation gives CASRNPTGRTDTQYF.

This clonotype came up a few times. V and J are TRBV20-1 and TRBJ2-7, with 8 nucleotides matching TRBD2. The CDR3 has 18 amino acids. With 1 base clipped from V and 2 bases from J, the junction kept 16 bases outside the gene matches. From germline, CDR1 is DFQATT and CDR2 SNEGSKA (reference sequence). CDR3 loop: CSARAPRLAGADPYEQYV. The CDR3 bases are TGCAGTGCTAGAGCCCCCAGGCTAGCGGGTGCTGATCCCTACGAGCAGTACGTC.

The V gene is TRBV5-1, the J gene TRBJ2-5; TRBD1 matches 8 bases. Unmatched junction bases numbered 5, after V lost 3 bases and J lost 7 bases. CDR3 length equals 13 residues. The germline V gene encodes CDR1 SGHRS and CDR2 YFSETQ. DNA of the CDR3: TGCGCCAGCAGCTCCGGACAGGGAGGGACCCAGTACTTC. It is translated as CASSSGQGGTQYF.

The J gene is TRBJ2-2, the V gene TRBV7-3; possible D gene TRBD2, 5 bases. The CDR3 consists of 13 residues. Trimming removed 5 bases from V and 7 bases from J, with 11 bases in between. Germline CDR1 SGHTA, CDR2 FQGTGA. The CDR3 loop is CASSELGFGELFF. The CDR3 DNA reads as TGTGCCAGCAGCGAACTAGGTTTCGGGGAGCTGTTTTTT. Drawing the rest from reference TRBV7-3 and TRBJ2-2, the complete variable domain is GAGVSQTPSNKVTEKGKYVELRCDPISGHTALYWYRQSLGQGPEFLIYFQGTGAADDSGLPNDRFFAVRPEGSVSTLKIQRTERGDSAVYLCASSELGFGELFFGEGSRLTVL.

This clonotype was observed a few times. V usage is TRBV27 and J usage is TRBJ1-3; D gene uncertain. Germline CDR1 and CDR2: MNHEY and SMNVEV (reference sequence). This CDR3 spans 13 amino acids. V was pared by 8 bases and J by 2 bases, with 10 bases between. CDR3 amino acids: CASRGPAGNTIYF. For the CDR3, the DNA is TGTGCCAGCCGAGGTCCTGCTGGAAACACCATATATTTT.

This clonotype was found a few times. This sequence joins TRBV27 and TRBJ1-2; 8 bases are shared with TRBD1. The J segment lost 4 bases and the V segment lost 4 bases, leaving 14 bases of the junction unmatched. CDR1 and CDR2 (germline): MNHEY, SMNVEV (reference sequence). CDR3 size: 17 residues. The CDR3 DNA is TGTGCCAGCAGTTATCTGCCACCTTCACAGGGGGTCTATGGCTACACCTTC. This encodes CASSYLPPSQGVYGYTF.

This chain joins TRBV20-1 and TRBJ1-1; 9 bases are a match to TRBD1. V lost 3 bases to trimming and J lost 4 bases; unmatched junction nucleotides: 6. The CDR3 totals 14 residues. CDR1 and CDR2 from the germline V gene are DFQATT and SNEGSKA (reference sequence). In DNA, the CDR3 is TGCAGTGCTAGTCGGGACAGGGTTCGCACTGAAGCTTTCTTT. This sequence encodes CSASRDRVRTEAFF.

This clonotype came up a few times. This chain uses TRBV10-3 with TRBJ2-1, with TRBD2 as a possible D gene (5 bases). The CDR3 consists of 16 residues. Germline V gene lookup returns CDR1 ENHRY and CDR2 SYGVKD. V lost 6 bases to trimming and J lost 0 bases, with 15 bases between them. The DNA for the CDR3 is TGTGCCATCAGACCGACTCCGGGGAGCTCCTACAATGAGCAGTTCTTC. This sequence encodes CAIRPTPGSSYNEQFF.

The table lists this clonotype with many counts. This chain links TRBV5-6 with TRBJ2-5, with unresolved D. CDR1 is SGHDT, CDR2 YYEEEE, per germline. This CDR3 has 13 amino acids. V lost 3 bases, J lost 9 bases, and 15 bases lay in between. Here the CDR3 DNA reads TGTGCCAGCAGCTCGGAACTGGCCCCGGCCCAGTACTTC. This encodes CASSSELAPAQYF.

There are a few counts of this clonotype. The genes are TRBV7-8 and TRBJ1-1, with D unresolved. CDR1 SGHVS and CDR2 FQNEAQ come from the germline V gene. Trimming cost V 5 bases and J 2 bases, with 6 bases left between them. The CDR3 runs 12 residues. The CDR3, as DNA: TGTGCCAGCAGCCCTTATAACACTGAAGCTTTCTTT. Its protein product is CASSPYNTEAFF.

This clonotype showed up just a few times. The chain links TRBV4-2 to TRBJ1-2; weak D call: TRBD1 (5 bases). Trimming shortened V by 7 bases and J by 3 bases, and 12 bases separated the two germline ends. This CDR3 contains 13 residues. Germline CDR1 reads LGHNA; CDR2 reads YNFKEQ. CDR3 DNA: TGTGCCAGCACCTCTGGGGCAGACTATGGCTACACCTTC. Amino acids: CASTSGADYGYTF.

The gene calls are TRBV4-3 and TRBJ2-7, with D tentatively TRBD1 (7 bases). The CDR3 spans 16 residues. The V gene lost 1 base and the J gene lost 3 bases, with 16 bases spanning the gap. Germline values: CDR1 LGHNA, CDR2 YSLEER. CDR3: CASSQVGGGRFYEQYV. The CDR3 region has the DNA TGCGCCAGCAGCCAAGTAGGAGGGGGCCGTTTCTACGAGCAGTACGTC.

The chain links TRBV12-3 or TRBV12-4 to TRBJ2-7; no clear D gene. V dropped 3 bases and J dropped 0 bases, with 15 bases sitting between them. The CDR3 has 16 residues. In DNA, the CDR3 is TGTGCCAGCAGTTTCGTGCGAACCCTGAGCTCCTACGAGCAGTACGTC. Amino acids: CASSFVRTLSSYEQYV.

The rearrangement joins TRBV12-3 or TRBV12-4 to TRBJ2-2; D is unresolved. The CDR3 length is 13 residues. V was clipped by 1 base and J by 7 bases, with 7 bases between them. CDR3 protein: CASSLGLGGELFF. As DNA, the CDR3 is TGTGCCAGCAGTTTAGGGCTGGGCGGGGAGCTGTTTTTT.